The 15 T cell receptor beta chains in this list originate from one sample, sequenced in a study of T cell responses to AZD1222 COVID-19 vaccine. Libraries were prepared by immunoSEQ multiplex PCR; TCRdb keeps only in-frame clonotypes and omits some of them. The table shows about 120,000 clones, with 88% occurring only once. The specimen comprised peripheral blood, sampled on day 0 of AZD1222 vaccination. The receptors stem from an adult in good health.

This chain joins TRBV7-9 and TRBJ2-1; possible D gene TRBD2, 6 bases. V lost 3 bases and J lost 5, with 20 bases in between. The CDR3 loop spans 17 amino acids. The germline gives CDR1 SEHNR, CDR2 FQNEAQ (reference sequence). The CDR3 DNA sequence: TGTGCCAGCAGCTTTACTTTCGGGGGATTGAGTAACAATGAGCAGTTCTTC. Protein: CASSFTFGGLSNNEQFF.

This chain uses TRBV2 with TRBJ2-3, with D possibly matching TRBD1 (6 bases). V was cut by 3 bases and J by 1 base, with 14 bases left in between. Germline V lookup: CDR1 SNHLY, CDR2 FYNNEI. This CDR3 is built from 16 residues. Here the CDR3 reads CASSELTGLGTDTQYF. The CDR3 DNA is TGTGCCAGCAGTGAGTTAACAGGGTTGGGCACAGATACGCAGTATTTT.

The chain joins TRBV18 to TRBJ2-7; TRBD2 aligns across 11 bases. The CDR3 consists of 14 residues. Germline-derived CDR1 and CDR2 are KGHSH and LQKENI. The ends lost 4 bases at V and 6 bases at J; junction bases unmatched: 5. For the CDR3, the DNA is TGTGCCAGCTCACAAGGGACTAGCGGCGGCGAGCAGTACTTC. This gives the protein CASSQGTSGGEQYF.

There are a few counts of this clone. The rearrangement uses TRBV29-1 and TRBJ1-1; D not certain. The CDR3 is made up of 14 amino acids. The V end was cut by 6 bases, the J end by 0 bases, with 14 bases between. Germline assignment: CDR1 SQVTM and CDR2 ANQGSEA. The CDR3 loop reads CSVPKEGLNTEAFF. CDR3 coding DNA: TGCAGCGTACCAAAGGAAGGACTGAACACTGAAGCTTTCTTT. Using reference TRBV29-1 and TRBJ1-1 for the parts outside the CDR3, the full variable domain is SAVISQKPSRDICQRGTSLTIQCQVDSQVTMMFWYRQQPGQSLTLIATANQGSEATYESGFVIDKFPISRPNLTFSTLTVSNMSPEDSSIYLCSVPKEGLNTEAFFGQGTRLTVV.

This chain uses TRBV11-2 with TRBJ1-1; D remains unclear. V was pared by 5 bases and J by 1 base, with 17 bases between. Germline assignment: CDR1 SGHAT and CDR2 FQNNGV. The CDR3 length is 16 residues. The CDR3 DNA reads TGTGCCAGCAGCCCTTCAGAAGGTTTATGGAACACTGAAGCTTTCTTT. Translated, it gives CASSPSEGLWNTEAFF. The full variable domain, its missing parts supplied by reference TRBV11-2 and TRBJ1-1, is EAGVAQSPRYKIIEKRQSVAFWCNPISGHATLYWYQQILGQGPKLLIQFQNNGVVDDSQLPKDRFSAERLKGVDSTLKIQPAKLEDSAVYLCASSPSEGLWNTEAFFGQGTRLTVV.

The V and J genes are TRBV2 and TRBJ1-1; D not certain. The length of the CDR3 is 11 residues. Per the germline V gene, CDR1 is SNHLY and CDR2 is FYNNEI. Trimming removed 6 bases at V and 1 base at J, with 3 bases between. The CDR3 sequence: CASRGNTEAFF. The CDR3 bases are TGTGCCAGCAGGGGGAACACTGAAGCTTTCTTT. Based on the CDR3 plus reference TRBV2 and TRBJ1-1, the full variable domain is EPEVTQTPSHQVTQMGQEVILRCVPISNHLYFYWYRQILGQKVEFLVSFYNNEISEKSEIFDDQFSVERPDGSNFTLKIRSTKLEDSAMYFCASRGNTEAFFGQGTRLTVV.

This clone turned up a few times. Other DNA sequences in the same sample also yield this CDR3. The rearrangement joins TRBV2 to TRBJ1-2; perhaps TRBD1 as D (6 bases). The CDR3 is made up of 13 amino acids. Deletions cut 4 bases from V and 6 bases from J, with 12 bases between. The germline CDR1 and CDR2 sequences are SNHLY and FYNNEI. The CDR3 DNA is TGTGCCAGCAGTGCACAGGGAAGTGATGGCTACACCTTC. This sequence encodes CASSAQGSDGYTF.

This clone was observed a few times. The genes are TRBV6-1 and TRBJ2-7; 10 bases map to TRBD2. CDR1 is MNHNS, CDR2 SASEGT, per germline. The V gene end was trimmed by 2 bases and the J gene end by 6 bases; junction bases not matched to a gene: 7. The CDR3 is 15 residues long. Here the CDR3 reads CASSERTSGTSEQYF. For the CDR3, the DNA is TGTGCCAGCAGTGAAAGGACTAGCGGAACTTCCGAGCAGTACTTC.

This clone was counted once. The chain couples TRBV6-1 to TRBJ2-1; possibly TRBD2 for D (5 bases). This CDR3 spans 18 amino acids. CDR1 MNHNS and CDR2 SASEGT come from the germline V gene. V was pared by 1 base and J by 0 bases, with 16 bases between. CDR3 coding DNA: TGTGCCAGCAGTGAAGTTATTTATATGGGGAGCTCCTACAATGAGCAGTTCTTC. Translation gives CASSEVIYMGSSYNEQFF.

The V call is TRBV10-1, the J call TRBJ1-3, with no clear D. The CDR3 loop spans 15 amino acids. The V and J ends lost 0 bases and 2 bases respectively, with 8 bases between them. The germline V gene encodes CDR1 WNHNN and CDR2 SYGVQD (reference sequence). The CDR3 sequence: CASSESRTTGNTIYF. The CDR3 nucleotides read TGCGCCAGCAGTGAGTCGAGGACGACTGGAAACACCATATATTTT.

The chain recombines TRBV7-9 with TRBJ2-1, with D unresolved. The germline V gene encodes CDR1 SEHNR and CDR2 FQNEAQ (reference sequence). The CDR3 contains 14 residues. Trimming removed 1 base at V and 6 bases at J, with 10 bases between. The CDR3 loop reads CASSLVRVGNEQFF. The CDR3, as DNA: TGTGCCAGCAGCTTAGTCCGAGTTGGCAATGAGCAGTTCTTC.

V and J are TRBV7-2 and TRBJ2-1; D unresolved. The CDR3 totals 14 residues. Per germline, CDR1 SGHTA and CDR2 FQGNSA. The V gene lost 0 bases and the J gene lost 6 bases, with 9 bases spanning the gap. The CDR3 DNA sequence: TGTGCCAGCAGCTTAGCGGTCTTGGTCAATGAGCAGTTCTTC. Translating it yields CASSLAVLVNEQFF.

V and J are TRBV6-5 and TRBJ1-1; a possible D gene is TRBD1 (6 bases). The V end was cut by 5 bases, the J end by 11 bases, with 15 bases between. CDR1 is MNHEY and CDR2 is SVGAGI in the germline V gene. The CDR3 totals 12 residues. This CDR3 reads CASSLRGNGAFF. CDR3 DNA: TGTGCCAGCAGTCTTAGGGGGAATGGGGCTTTCTTT.

This chain links TRBV5-6 with TRBJ1-5; 8 nucleotides align to TRBD1. The V segment lost 0 bases and the J segment 5 bases; nucleotides outside the gene matches: 7. Germline CDR1 is SGHDT and CDR2 is YYEEEE. The CDR3 totals 16 residues. The CDR3 loop is CASSLAGGFQDQPQHF. The CDR3 DNA follows: TGTGCCAGCAGCTTGGCAGGGGGCTTTCAGGATCAGCCCCAGCATTTT.

The rearrangement joins TRBV27 to TRBJ1-6; 9 nucleotides agree with TRBD1. CDR1 is MNHEY, CDR2 SMNVEV, per germline (reference sequence). V was clipped by 5 bases and J by 5 bases; unmatched bases: 7. The CDR3 runs to 16 residues. The CDR3 DNA reads as TGTGCCAGCAGTAGCTACAGGGGGCGGAATAATTCACCCCTCCACTTT. Translating it yields CASSSYRGRNNSPLHF.